The present TCR beta chain was sequenced within a study of control samples from healthy donors and cancer patients. The repertoire was sequenced with immunoSEQ multiplex PCR; TCRdb's copy has only in-frame clones and lacks some. Of about 130,000 clones listed, over 80% were seen once; the top ten hold about 1.9%. V was clipped by 1 base and J by 8 bases; unmatched bases: 6. Germline loops: CDR1 SGHDT, CDR2 YYEEEE. The CDR3 loop spans 15 amino acids. Sequences were obtained from blood. This sequence joins TRBV5-6 and TRBJ1-6; 7 bases line up with TRBD1. The TCR was taken from a woman in her fifties or sixties in good health. CDR3 loop: CASSLRGQTHSPLHF. CDR3 in DNA: TGTGCCAGCAGCTTGAGGGGACAGACCCATTCACCCCTCCACTTT. Combining the CDR3 with reference TRBV5-6 and TRBJ1-6 gives the whole variable domain DAGVTQSPTHLIKTRGQQVTLRCSPKSGHDTVSWYQQALGQGPQFIFQYYEEEERQRGNFPDRFSGHQFPNYSSELNVNALLLGDSALYLCASSLRGQTHSPLHFGNGTRLTVT.